This T cell receptor (beta chain) was recovered during a study of T cell repertoires in cytomegalovirus infection. General study results and limits: There were HLA-C-restricted CMV-specific TCR beta clonotypes dominating the ex vivo response.

TCRdb fed the reads into MiXCR, producing one record per CDR3 protein. The sample records approximately 250,000 distinct CDR3 sequences, roughly an eighth being singletons. This clonotype showed up many times. The antigen remains undetermined. CDR1 SGHTA and CDR2 FQGNSA come from the germline V gene. The CDR3 runs 16 residues. After removal of 7 bases from V and 7 bases from J, the junction contained 12 bases not matched to a gene. J is TRBJ2-1 and V is TRBV7-2; 11 bases are shared with TRBD2. The receptor was derived from a human donor in good health (CMV status not recorded). Some clones in this sample may be carry-over from other donors' samples. Sequenced input: PBMCs. CDR3 nucleotides: TGTGCCAGCATCCCCCCGGGGACTAGCGGTAGGAATGAGCAGTTCTTC. It encodes CASIPPGTSGRNEQFF. Variable domain in full (rest from reference TRBV7-2 and TRBJ2-1): GAGVSQSPSNKVTEKGKDVELRCDPISGHTALYWYRQSLGQGLEFLIYFQGNSAPDKSGLPSDRFSAERTGGSVSTLTIQRTQQEDSAVYLCASIPPGTSGRNEQFFGPGTRLTVL.